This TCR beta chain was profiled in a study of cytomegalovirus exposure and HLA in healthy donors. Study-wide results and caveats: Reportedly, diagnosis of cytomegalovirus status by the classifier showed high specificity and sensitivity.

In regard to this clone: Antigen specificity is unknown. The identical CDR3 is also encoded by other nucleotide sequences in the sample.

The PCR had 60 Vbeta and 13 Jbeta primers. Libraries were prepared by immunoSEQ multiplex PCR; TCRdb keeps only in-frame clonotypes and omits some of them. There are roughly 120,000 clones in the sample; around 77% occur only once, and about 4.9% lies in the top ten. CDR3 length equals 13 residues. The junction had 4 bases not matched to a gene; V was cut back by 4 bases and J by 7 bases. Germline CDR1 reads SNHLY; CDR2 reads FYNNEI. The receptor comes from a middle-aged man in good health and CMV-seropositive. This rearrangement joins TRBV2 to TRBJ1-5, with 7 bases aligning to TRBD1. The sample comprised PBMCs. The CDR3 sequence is CASSGQGGQPQHF. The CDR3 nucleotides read TGTGCCAGCAGTGGACAGGGAGGCCAGCCCCAGCATTTT. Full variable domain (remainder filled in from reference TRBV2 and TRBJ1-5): EPEVTQTPSHQVTQMGQEVILRCVPISNHLYFYWYRQILGQKVEFLVSFYNNEISEKSEIFDDQFSVERPDGSNFTLKIRSTKLEDSAMYFCASSGQGGQPQHFGDGTRLSIL.